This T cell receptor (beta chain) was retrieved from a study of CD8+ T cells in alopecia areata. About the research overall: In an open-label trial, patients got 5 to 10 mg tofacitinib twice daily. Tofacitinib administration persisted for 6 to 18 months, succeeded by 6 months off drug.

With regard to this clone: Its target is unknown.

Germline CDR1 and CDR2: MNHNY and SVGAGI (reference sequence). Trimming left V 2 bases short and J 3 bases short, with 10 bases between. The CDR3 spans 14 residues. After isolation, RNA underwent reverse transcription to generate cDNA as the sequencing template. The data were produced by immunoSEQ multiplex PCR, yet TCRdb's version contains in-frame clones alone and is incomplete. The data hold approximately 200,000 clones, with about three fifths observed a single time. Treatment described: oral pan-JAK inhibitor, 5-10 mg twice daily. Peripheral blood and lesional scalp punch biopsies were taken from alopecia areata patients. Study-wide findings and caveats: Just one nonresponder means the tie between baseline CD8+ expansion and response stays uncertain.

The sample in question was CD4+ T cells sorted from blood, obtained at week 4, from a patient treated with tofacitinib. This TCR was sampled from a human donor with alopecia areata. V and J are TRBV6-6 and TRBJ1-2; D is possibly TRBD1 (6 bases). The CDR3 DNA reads TGTGCCAGCAGTTACGGGGGGGCAGACTATGGCTACACCTTC. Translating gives CASSYGGADYGYTF.